The 9 T cell receptor beta chains presented below share a single source sample, sequenced in a study of human T cells and chemical hapten exposure. TCRdb passed the RACE reads through MiXCR, listing each CDR3 protein once. The top ten clones hold approximately 3.4% of a sample with roughly 100,000 distinct CDR3 sequences, 9.5% to 14% of them seen once. Time point given: pre-sensitization, week 0. Treatment denoted: therapeutic diphenylcyclopropenone sensitization with weekly scalp DPC. The sample consisted of whole blood, taken in connection with sensitization to the hapten diphenylcyclopropenone (DPC). The receptors here all came from a woman aged 60-70 years with alopecia areata. Some clones in this sample may be carry-over from other donors' samples.

This clonotype was detected many times. J is TRBJ1-3 and V is TRBV4-2, with D possibly matching TRBD1 (5 bases). CDR1 LGHNA and CDR2 YNFKEQ come from the germline V gene. The CDR3 sequence is 15 residues long. V lost 0 bases to trimming and J lost 3 bases, with 9 bases between them. The CDR3 DNA sequence: TGTGCCAGCAGCCAAGATGGGCAGGGTGGAAACACCATATATTTT. Amino acids: CASSQDGQGGNTIYF.

The chain recombines TRBV6-5 with TRBJ2-1, with TRBD1 as a possible D gene (5 bases). The CDR3 runs 13 residues. Trimming stripped 5 bases from V and 10 bases from J, with 15 bases between. Germline V gives CDR1 MNHEY, CDR2 SVGAGI. DNA of the CDR3: TGTGCCAGCAGTGGCCAGGGAATCCGGGAGCAGTTCTTC. Protein sequence: CASSGQGIREQFF.

This clonotype occurred many times. The J gene is TRBJ2-5, the V gene TRBV7-9; 10 bases are shared with TRBD2. The CDR3 loop spans 17 amino acids. Trimming cost V 4 bases and J 2 bases; bases outside gene matches: 10. CDR1 and CDR2 from the germline V gene are SEHNR and FQNEAQ (reference sequence). CDR3 region: CASSWVQLAGPQETQYF. For the CDR3, the DNA is TGTGCCAGCAGCTGGGTACAACTAGCGGGGCCTCAAGAGACCCAGTACTTC.

This clonotype was seen a few times. This chain uses TRBV12-5 with TRBJ2-1; 7 positions agree with TRBD1. The CDR3 loop spans 12 amino acids. CDR1 is LGHNT, CDR2 FRNRAP, per germline. V was pared by 5 bases and J by 13 bases, with 8 bases of the junction left unmatched. CDR3 protein: CASGPGRDRQFF. The CDR3 nucleotides are TGTGCTAGTGGTCCGGGCCGGGACAGACAGTTCTTC.

This clonotype was recorded many times. The chain has TRBV12-3 or TRBV12-4 and TRBJ2-7; 11 positions match TRBD1. V shed 6 bases, J shed 4 bases, and the junction held 11 bases outside the gene matches. The CDR3 has 16 residues. CDR3 nucleotides: TGTGCCAGCAGCCTTGAAGGACAGGGGGCGCTGTACGAGCAGTACTTC. Protein: CASSLEGQGALYEQYF.

This clonotype has only a few counts. The V and J genes are TRBV29-1 and TRBJ1-2; D ambiguous. In germline, CDR1 is SQVTM, CDR2 ANQGSEA. Between the trimmed V and J ends, which lost 4 bases and 5 bases, there was a span of 14 bases. This CDR3 region has 13 residues. The CDR3, as DNA: TGCAGCGTTGGGGAGCCCGGCGGTTATGGCTACACCTTC. As protein: CSVGEPGGYGYTF.

This clonotype was recorded at least ten times. The gene calls are TRBV6-1 and TRBJ1-2, with unresolved D. Germline V gene sequence: CDR1 MNHNS, CDR2 SASEGT. This CDR3 has 13 amino acids. Deletions cut 5 bases from V and 4 bases from J, with 11 bases between. CDR3 sequence: CASSSQLLYGYTF. In nucleotides, the CDR3 is TGTGCCAGCAGTTCCCAGCTCCTCTATGGCTACACCTTC.

This clonotype was recorded a few times. This rearrangement joins TRBV12-3 or TRBV12-4 to TRBJ1-1; a possible D gene is TRBD1 (6 bases). The CDR3 loop spans 15 amino acids. Trimming stripped 4 bases from V and 6 bases from J, with 18 bases between. The CDR3 region is CASSSGDRWPPEAFF. As DNA, the CDR3 is TGTGCCAGCAGTTCCGGAGACAGGTGGCCCCCTGAAGCTTTCTTT.

This clonotype was seen only a few times. J is TRBJ1-1 and V is TRBV5-4; D call uncertain. Germline CDR1 is SGHNT and CDR2 is YYREEE (reference sequence). V lost 0 bases and J 4 bases, leaving 10 bases between the germline ends. The CDR3 has 14 amino acids. CDR3 protein: CASSLVLGSTEAFF. The CDR3 DNA reads as TGTGCCAGCAGCTTGGTACTTGGGAGCACTGAAGCTTTCTTT.